This TCR beta chain was observed in a study of T cell changes during pregnancy in multiple sclerosis. Profiled with immunoSEQ multiplex PCR; TCRdb holds only in-frame clones, not every one. The table has some 61,000 clones, roughly 89% seen once. CDR1 SGHRS and CDR2 YFSETQ come from the germline V gene. The CDR3 covers 18 residues. V was trimmed by 0 bases and J by 3 bases, leaving 18 bases between them. The sample consisted of peripheral blood, taken in the second trimester of pregnancy. This chain connects TRBV5-1 to TRBJ1-4; D might be TRBD1 (5 bases). The origin of this receptor is a female donor with multiple sclerosis, enrolled in a pregnancy study. In nucleotides, the CDR3 is TGCGCCAGCAGCTTGGGCCTTGGGGGACTAGAGGCTAATGAAAAACTGTTTTTT. This gives the protein CASSLGLGGLEANEKLFF.